The 29 T cell receptor beta chains below come from one sample, sequenced in a study of blood T cells in healthy people across ages. A second 7 to 11 cycle PCR used barcoded and J-beta primers. TCRdb fed the 5' RACE reads into MiXCR, producing one record per CDR3 protein. This repertoire shows roughly 570,000 distinct CDR3 sequences, 25% to 30% found once; its top ten account for about a fifth. Sequenced material: blood. All receptors derive from a woman in her seventies in good health.

V is TRBV4-2 and J is TRBJ2-5; the match to TRBD1 covers 7 bases. The DNA matches TRBJ2-7 better at its end, which makes the J call doubtful. Germline V CDR1 and CDR2: LGHNA, YNFKEQ. This CDR3 spans 15 amino acids. The chain's CDR3 is CASSQDQRGPYEQYF. In DNA form, the CDR3 reads TGTGCCAGCAGCCAAGATCAAAGGGGGCCCTACGAGCAGTACTTC.

CDR3 bases: TGCAGTGCTAGCGAGGTTACCAAAAACATTCAGTACTTC. Translating gives CSASEVTKNIQYF. This sequence joins TRBV20-1 and TRBJ2-4; no clear D gene. The CDR3 is 13 residues long. Trimming removed 3 bases at V and 2 bases at J, with 8 bases between. Looked up from germline, CDR1 is DFQATT and CDR2 is SNEGSKA (reference sequence).

As DNA, the CDR3 is TGTGCCAGTAAGAGGGACGGCGGCTACACCTTC. This codes for CASKRDGGYTF. The J gene is TRBJ1-2, the V gene TRBV19; a weak D match, TRBD1 (5 bases). The CDR3 is made up of 11 amino acids. The V end was cut by 7 bases, the J end by 8 bases, with 11 bases between. Germline CDR1 LNHDA, CDR2 SQIVND (reference sequence). The full variable domain, with the rest looked up from reference TRBV19 and TRBJ1-2, is DGGITQSPKYLFRKEGQNVTLSCEQNLNHDAMYWYRQDPGQGLRLIYYSQIVNDFQKGDIAEGYSVSREKKESFPLTVTSAQKNPTAFYLCASKRDGGYTFGSGTRLTVV.

This clonotype was counted between two and nine times. This chain joins TRBV2 and TRBJ2-3; 7 positions agree with TRBD2. Trimming cost V 5 bases and J 0 bases; bases outside gene matches: 5. This CDR3 contains 15 residues. Germline V gene data show CDR1 as SNHLY and CDR2 as FYNNEI. For the CDR3, the DNA is TGTGCCAGCAGTCCAGCGGGGTGGAGCACAGATACGCAGTATTTT. It yields the protein CASSPAGWSTDTQYF.

A note on this clonotype: Germline is not matched at one junction end, which may reflect a read error. CDR3 region: CASSLGTEPVHF. The CDR3 coding sequence is TGTGCCAGCAGCTTAGGGACCGAGCCCGTTCATTTT. This rearrangement joins TRBV7-2 to TRBJ1-3; D is undetermined. The germline V gene encodes CDR1 SGHTA and CDR2 FQGNSA. This CDR3 has 12 amino acids.

This clonotype was observed a few times. The chain recombines TRBV20-1 with TRBJ1-5, with 8 bases that match TRBD1. CDR1 is DFQATT and CDR2 is SNEGSKA in the germline V gene (reference sequence). J lost 2 bases, V lost 3 bases, and 6 bases had no gene match. CDR3 length: 15 residues. Written as DNA, the CDR3 is TGCAGTGCTAGCCCAGGGGGCAGGGGCAATCAGCCCCAGCATTTT. Protein: CSASPGGRGNQPQHF.

V usage is TRBV13 and J usage is TRBJ1-3, with 8 bases fitting TRBD1. Unmatched junction bases numbered 2, after V lost 5 bases and J lost 8 bases. The CDR3 loop spans 12 amino acids. Germline CDR1 and CDR2: PRHDT and FYEKMQ (reference sequence). CDR3 region: CASSRQGYTIYF. The CDR3 DNA reads as TGTGCCAGCAGCCGACAGGGGTACACCATATATTTT.

The V and J genes are TRBV6-1 and TRBJ1-2; D may be TRBD1 (6 bases). This CDR3 has 15 amino acids. The V end lost 3 bases, the J end lost 4 bases, and 15 bases lay between the germline ends. Germline V gene sequence: CDR1 MNHNS, CDR2 SASEGT. CDR3 nucleotide sequence: TGTGCCAGCAGTGACGGGGGCGCCTTCGGCTATGGCTACACCTTC. Protein product: CASSDGGAFGYGYTF.

CDR3 nucleotides: TGCGCCAGCAGCCCTGGGGGAGTCCCCTATGGCTACACCTTC. Translation: CASSPGGVPYGYTF. This chain connects TRBV5-1 to TRBJ1-2, with TRBD1 as a possible D gene (5 bases). Trimming stripped 4 bases from V and 4 bases from J, with 14 bases between. The CDR3 runs 14 residues. The germline V gene has CDR1 SGHRS and CDR2 YFSETQ.

This sequence joins TRBV27 and TRBJ2-7; D assignment may be TRBD1 or TRBD2 (6 bases each). The V gene lost 5 bases and the J gene lost 4 bases, with 21 bases spanning the gap. Germline V gene data show CDR1 as MNHEY and CDR2 as SMNVEV (reference sequence). This CDR3 has 16 residues. The CDR3 is CASSPLWGRGGYEQYF. CDR3 in DNA: TGTGCCAGCAGTCCTCTGTGGGGCAGGGGAGGATACGAGCAGTACTTC.

The CDR3 spells CATSGSLEQSSETQYF. The CDR3 nucleotides are TGTGCCACCAGTGGTAGTTTAGAACAGTCATCAGAGACCCAGTACTTC. The rearrangement joins TRBV24-1 to TRBJ2-5; no reliable D call. This CDR3 has 16 residues. Germline V gives CDR1 KGHDR, CDR2 SFDVKD. Trimming cost V 5 bases and J 4 bases, with 19 bases left between them.

In its sample, this clonotype was seen a few times. This chain links TRBV12-3 or TRBV12-4 with TRBJ2-7, with D perhaps matching TRBD1 (6 bases). Trimming pared 3 bases from V and 6 bases from J, leaving 12 bases between. The CDR3 contains 13 residues. The CDR3 coding sequence is TGTGCCAGCAGTTTCGCTACAGGGCTCGAGCAGTACTTC. It is translated as CASSFATGLEQYF.

This rearrangement joins TRBV20-1 to TRBJ2-3; 9 bases line up with TRBD1. The CDR3 has 15 amino acids. The V and J ends lost 2 bases and 3 bases, in that order; junction bases with no gene match: 6. Germline CDR1 and CDR2: DFQATT and SNEGSKA (reference sequence). Written as DNA, the CDR3 is TGCAGTGCTAGAACTGGGACAGGGAAAACAGATACGCAGTATTTT. It codes for CSARTGTGKTDTQYF.

The chain links TRBV5-5 to TRBJ2-2; D not resolved. Between the trimmed V and J ends, which lost 0 bases and 1 base, there was a span of 10 bases. This CDR3 has 16 amino acids. The germline V gene encodes CDR1 SGHKS and CDR2 YYEKEE (reference sequence). The CDR3 protein is CASSLGSMMNTGELFF. CDR3 in DNA: TGTGCCAGCAGCTTGGGATCCATGATGAACACCGGGGAGCTGTTTTTT. Filled out from reference TRBV5-5 and TRBJ2-2, the complete variable domain reads DAGVTQSPTHLIKTRGQQVTLRCSPISGHKSVSWYQQVLGQGPQFIFQYYEKEERGRGNFPDRFSARQFPNYSSELNVNALLLGDSALYLCASSLGSMMNTGELFFGEGSRLTVL.

This clonotype was observed a few times. V usage is TRBV28 and J usage is TRBJ1-2; 7 bases agree with TRBD1. Germline V CDR1 and CDR2: MDHEN, SYDVKM. This CDR3 comprises 15 residues. Unmatched junction bases numbered 12, after V lost 5 bases and J lost 6 bases. CDR3 DNA: TGTGCCAGCAGTCCCCCGACAGGGAAGTGGGATGGCTACACCTTC. This encodes CASSPPTGKWDGYTF.

This clonotype was counted a few times. This sequence joins TRBV6-6 and TRBJ2-1, with TRBD1 matching over 7 bases. CDR1 and CDR2 (germline): MNHNY, SVGAGI (reference sequence). Unmatched junction bases numbered 6, after V lost 7 bases and J lost 9 bases. CDR3 length equals 12 residues. DNA of the CDR3: TGTGCCAGCACCAAAGGGGGCGGTGAGCAGTTCTTC. Translating it yields CASTKGGGEQFF.

The chain joins TRBV3-1 to TRBJ1-2, with D unclear. The V end lost 6 bases, the J end lost 5 bases, and 16 bases lay between the germline ends. Germline values: CDR1 LGHDT, CDR2 YNNKEL (reference sequence). The CDR3 is made up of 14 amino acids. The CDR3 nucleotides are TGTGCCAGCAGTAGACCCCCCTTAGAGTATGGCTACACCTTC. Amino acid sequence: CASSRPPLEYGYTF.

This clonotype was picked up one time. The chain is built from TRBV5-1 and TRBJ2-3, with 9 bases fitting TRBD2. CDR1 is SGHRS, CDR2 YFSETQ, per germline. The length of the CDR3 is 15 residues. V was pared by 5 bases and J by 2 bases, with 6 bases of the junction left unmatched. CDR3 bases: TGCGCCAGCAGTATATCTAGCGGGGACACAGATACGCAGTATTTT. Translation gives CASSISSGDTDTQYF.

There are a few counts of this clonotype. The J gene is TRBJ1-1, the V gene TRBV20-1; no clear D gene. The V and J ends lost 3 bases and 0 bases respectively, with 8 bases between them. This CDR3 is built from 13 residues. CDR1 and CDR2 from the germline V gene are DFQATT and SNEGSKA (reference sequence). As DNA, the CDR3 is TGCAGTGCTAGCCGTGACATGAACACTGAAGCTTTCTTT. It encodes CSASRDMNTEAFF.

The CDR3 spells CASSLNPAGEKLFF. The DNA of the CDR3 is TGTGCCAGCAGCTTAAATCCCGCGGGGGAAAAACTGTTTTTT. V is TRBV7-2 and J is TRBJ1-4; no clear D gene. CDR3 length: 14 residues. V gave up 2 bases and J gave up 8 bases, with 12 bases separating them. Looked up from germline, CDR1 is SGHTA and CDR2 is FQGNSA.

Note on this clonotype: At one of its ends the junction is not consistent with the germline gene, which may arise from a read error. The V and J genes are TRBV10-3 and TRBJ2-1, with D unresolved. Germline loops: CDR1 ENHRY, CDR2 SYGVKD. The CDR3 sequence is 12 residues long. The CDR3, as DNA: TGTGCCACCAGTGAAACCAACAATGAGCAGTTCTTC. Its translation: CATSETNNEQFF.

This clonotype was seen ten or more times. The chain joins TRBV7-2 to TRBJ2-7, with D perhaps TRBD2 (5 bases). Germline V CDR1 and CDR2: SGHTA, FQGNSA. CDR3 length equals 14 residues. V shed 1 base and J shed 1 base, with 8 bases lying between them. For the CDR3, the DNA is TGTGCCAGCAGCTTAGTTGCGGGTTCCTACGAGCAGTACTTC. Amino acid sequence: CASSLVAGSYEQYF.

The chain is built from TRBV4-2 and TRBJ1-5; D is unresolved. Germline CDR1 LGHNA, CDR2 YNFKEQ. CDR3 length: 15 amino acids. Trimming took off 0 bases at V and 7 bases at J, with 13 bases between the two ends. CDR3 protein: CASSQDKTSRQPQHF. DNA for the CDR3: TGTGCCAGCAGCCAAGATAAAACATCCAGGCAGCCCCAGCATTTT.

The rearrangement links TRBV7-2 to TRBJ1-5; no reliable D call. With 3 bases removed from V and 9 bases from J, the gap between germline ends came to 9 bases. Germline loops: CDR1 SGHTA, CDR2 FQGNSA. The CDR3 totals 12 residues. In nucleotides, the CDR3 is TGTGCCAGCAGCTTCTTCGGAGGGCCCCAGCATTTT. This translates into CASSFFGGPQHF.

The count of this clonotype is one. The genes are TRBV14 and TRBJ2-7; D may be TRBD1 (7 bases). This CDR3 is built from 14 residues. Trimming removed 5 bases from V and 2 bases from J, with 13 bases in between. Germline CDR1 and CDR2: SGHDN and FVKESK. CDR3 region: CASSAGQLAYEQYF. CDR3 nucleotide sequence: TGTGCCAGCAGCGCGGGACAGCTCGCCTACGAGCAGTACTTC.

This clonotype came up a few times. The chain uses TRBV4-1 and TRBJ2-4; D ambiguous. The CDR3 loop spans 15 amino acids. CDR1 MGHRA and CDR2 YSYEKL come from the germline V gene. The V end was cut by 6 bases, the J end by 1 base, with 13 bases between. This CDR3 is CASREMGMAKNIQYF. For the CDR3, the DNA is TGCGCCAGCAGAGAAATGGGGATGGCCAAAAACATTCAGTACTTC.

There are many counts of this clonotype. The chain combines TRBV20-1 with TRBJ2-7; 11 nucleotides line up with TRBD1. CDR3 length: 14 residues. V lost 6 bases and J lost 3; bases outside the gene matches: 7. Per germline, CDR1 DFQATT and CDR2 SNEGSKA (reference sequence). The CDR3 DNA reads as TGCAGTGCAAATCTTGGGACAGGGGGCTACGAGCAGTACTTC. As protein: CSANLGTGGYEQYF.

This clonotype has a handful of counts. The chain joins TRBV7-2 to TRBJ2-4; 15 positions agree with TRBD2. Unmatched junction bases numbered 5, after V lost 1 base and J lost 1 base. The CDR3 contains 19 residues. Looked up from germline, CDR1 is SGHTA and CDR2 is FQGNSA. The CDR3 spells CASSLVGLAGGLAKNIQYF. The CDR3 coding sequence is TGTGCCAGCAGCTTAGTGGGACTAGCGGGAGGTTTGGCCAAAAACATTCAGTACTTC.

The chain joins TRBV2 to TRBJ2-3, with 7 nucleotides matching TRBD1. CDR1 SNHLY and CDR2 FYNNEI come from the germline V gene. There are 15 residues in the CDR3. Trimming took 6 bases from V and 4 from J; bases not matched to a gene: 10. The CDR3 DNA sequence: TGTGCCAGCAGCGTCACAGGGGCCCCCCCAGATACGCAGTATTTT. Translated: CASSVTGAPPDTQYF.